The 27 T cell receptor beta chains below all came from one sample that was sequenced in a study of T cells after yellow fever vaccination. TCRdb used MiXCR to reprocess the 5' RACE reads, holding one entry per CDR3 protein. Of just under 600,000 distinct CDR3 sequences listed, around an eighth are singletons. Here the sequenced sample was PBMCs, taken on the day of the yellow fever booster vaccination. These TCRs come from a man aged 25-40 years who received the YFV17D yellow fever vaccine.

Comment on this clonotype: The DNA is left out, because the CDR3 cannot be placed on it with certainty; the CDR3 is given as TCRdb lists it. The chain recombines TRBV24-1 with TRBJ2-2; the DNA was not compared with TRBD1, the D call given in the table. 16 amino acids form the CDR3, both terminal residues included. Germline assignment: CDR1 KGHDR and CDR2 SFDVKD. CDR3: CATSVPGQGTTGELFF.

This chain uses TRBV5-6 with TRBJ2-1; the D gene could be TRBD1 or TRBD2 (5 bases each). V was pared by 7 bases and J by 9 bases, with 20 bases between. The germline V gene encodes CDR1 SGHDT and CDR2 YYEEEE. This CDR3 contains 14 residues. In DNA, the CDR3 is TGTGCCAGCGGGACGATGGGGTCTAGGGGTGAGCAGTTCTTC. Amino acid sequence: CASGTMGSRGEQFF.

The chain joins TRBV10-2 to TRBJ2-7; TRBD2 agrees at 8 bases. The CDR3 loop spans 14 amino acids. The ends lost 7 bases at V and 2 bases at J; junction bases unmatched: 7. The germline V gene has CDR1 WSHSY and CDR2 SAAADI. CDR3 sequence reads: CASTGVAGTYEQYF. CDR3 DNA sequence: TGCGCCAGCACCGGGGTAGCGGGGACCTACGAGCAGTACTTC.

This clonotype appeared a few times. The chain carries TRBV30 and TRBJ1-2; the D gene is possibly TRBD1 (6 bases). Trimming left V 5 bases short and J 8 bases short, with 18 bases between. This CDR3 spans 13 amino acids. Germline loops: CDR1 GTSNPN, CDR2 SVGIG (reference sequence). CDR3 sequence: CAWFGGAGEGYTF. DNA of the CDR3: TGTGCCTGGTTTGGAGGGGCAGGGGAAGGCTACACCTTC.

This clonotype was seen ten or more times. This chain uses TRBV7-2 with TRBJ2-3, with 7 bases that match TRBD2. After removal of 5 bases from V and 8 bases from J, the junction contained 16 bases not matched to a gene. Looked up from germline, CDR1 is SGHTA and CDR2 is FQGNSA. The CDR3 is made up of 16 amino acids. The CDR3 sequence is CASSPPVGGLRGTQYF. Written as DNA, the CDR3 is TGTGCCAGCAGCCCCCCTGTGGGAGGGCTCCGGGGTACGCAGTATTTT.

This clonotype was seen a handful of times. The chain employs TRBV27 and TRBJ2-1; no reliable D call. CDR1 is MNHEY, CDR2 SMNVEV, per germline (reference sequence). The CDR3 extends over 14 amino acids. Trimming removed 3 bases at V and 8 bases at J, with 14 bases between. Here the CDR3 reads CASSLVQSLDEQFF. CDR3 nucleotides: TGTGCCAGCAGTTTGGTGCAGTCTCTGGATGAGCAGTTCTTC.

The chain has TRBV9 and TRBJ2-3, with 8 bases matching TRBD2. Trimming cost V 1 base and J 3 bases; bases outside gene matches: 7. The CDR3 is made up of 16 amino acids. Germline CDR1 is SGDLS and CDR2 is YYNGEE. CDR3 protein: CASSVSGGGETDTQYF. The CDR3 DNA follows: TGTGCCAGCAGCGTATCGGGAGGGGGGGAAACAGATACGCAGTATTTT.

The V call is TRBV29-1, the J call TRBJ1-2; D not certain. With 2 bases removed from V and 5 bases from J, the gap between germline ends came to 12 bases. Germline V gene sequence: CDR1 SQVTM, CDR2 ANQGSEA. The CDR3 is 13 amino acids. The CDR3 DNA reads TGCAGCGTTGAAATCCTCGGAAGGTATGGCTACACCTTC. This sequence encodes CSVEILGRYGYTF.

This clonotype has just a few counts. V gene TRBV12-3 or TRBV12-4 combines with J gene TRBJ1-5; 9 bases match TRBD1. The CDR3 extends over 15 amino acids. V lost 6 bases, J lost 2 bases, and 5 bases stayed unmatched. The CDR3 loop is CASRQQGAGNQPQHF. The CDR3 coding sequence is TGTGCCAGCAGGCAACAGGGGGCAGGCAATCAGCCCCAGCATTTT.

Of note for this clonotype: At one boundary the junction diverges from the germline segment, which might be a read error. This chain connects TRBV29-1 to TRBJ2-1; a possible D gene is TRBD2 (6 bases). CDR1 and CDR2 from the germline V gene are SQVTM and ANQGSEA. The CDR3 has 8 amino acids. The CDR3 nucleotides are TGCAGCGACCCCGAGGGGACTTTC. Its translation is CSDPEGTF.

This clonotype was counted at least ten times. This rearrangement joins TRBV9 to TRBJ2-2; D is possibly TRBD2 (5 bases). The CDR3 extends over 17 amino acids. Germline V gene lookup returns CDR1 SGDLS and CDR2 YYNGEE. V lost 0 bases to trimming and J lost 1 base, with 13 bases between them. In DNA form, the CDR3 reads TGTGCCAGCAGCGTAGAGCCCTCTAGCTGGAACACCGGGGAGCTGTTTTTT. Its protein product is CASSVEPSSWNTGELFF.

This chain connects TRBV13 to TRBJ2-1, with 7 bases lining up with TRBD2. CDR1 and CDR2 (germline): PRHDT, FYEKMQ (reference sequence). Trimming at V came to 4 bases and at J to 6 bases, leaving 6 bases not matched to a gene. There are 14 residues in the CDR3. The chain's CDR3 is CASSSRTRGNEQFF. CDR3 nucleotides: TGTGCCAGCAGCTCTCGGACTAGGGGCAATGAGCAGTTCTTC.

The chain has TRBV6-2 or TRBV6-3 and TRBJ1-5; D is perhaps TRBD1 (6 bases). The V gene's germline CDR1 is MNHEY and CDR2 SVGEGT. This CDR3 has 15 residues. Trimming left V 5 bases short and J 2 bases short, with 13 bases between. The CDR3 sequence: CASSPRGMGNQPQHF. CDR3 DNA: TGTGCCAGCAGTCCCAGGGGCATGGGCAATCAGCCCCAGCATTTT.

CDR3 DNA sequence: TGTGCCAGCAGCGTAGCGCAGGGTCTGGATGAGCAGTTCTTC. This codes for CASSVAQGLDEQFF. This rearrangement joins TRBV9 to TRBJ2-1; possibly TRBD1 for D (5 bases). Germline CDR1 is SGDLS and CDR2 is YYNGEE. Trimming took off 0 bases at V and 8 bases at J, with 12 bases between the two ends. CDR3 size: 14 residues.

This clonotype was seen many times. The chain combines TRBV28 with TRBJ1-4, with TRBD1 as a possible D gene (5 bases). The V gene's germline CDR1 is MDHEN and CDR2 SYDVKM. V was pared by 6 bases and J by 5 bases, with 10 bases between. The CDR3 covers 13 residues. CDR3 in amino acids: CASRRGSNEKLFF. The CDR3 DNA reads TGTGCCAGCAGGCGGGGGAGCAATGAAAAACTGTTTTTT.

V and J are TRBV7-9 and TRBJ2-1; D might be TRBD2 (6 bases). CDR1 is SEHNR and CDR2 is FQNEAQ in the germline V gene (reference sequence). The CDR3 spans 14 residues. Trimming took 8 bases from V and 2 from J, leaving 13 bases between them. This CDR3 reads CASGPTGAYNEQFF. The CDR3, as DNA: TGTGCCAGCGGGCCAACGGGAGCCTACAATGAGCAGTTCTTC.

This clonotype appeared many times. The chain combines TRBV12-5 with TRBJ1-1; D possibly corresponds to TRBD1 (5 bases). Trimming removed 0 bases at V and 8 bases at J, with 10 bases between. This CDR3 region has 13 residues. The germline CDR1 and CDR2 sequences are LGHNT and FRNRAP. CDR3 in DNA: TGTGCTAGTGGTTTGGTAGGACGGACAGAAGCTTTCTTT. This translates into CASGLVGRTEAFF.

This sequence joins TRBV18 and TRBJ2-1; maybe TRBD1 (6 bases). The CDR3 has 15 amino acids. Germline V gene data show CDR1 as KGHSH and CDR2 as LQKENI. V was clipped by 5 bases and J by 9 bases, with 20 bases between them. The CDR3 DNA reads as TGTGCCAGCTCATCGGAACAGGGAAGTCAGGGTGAGCAGTTCTTC. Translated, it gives CASSSEQGSQGEQFF.

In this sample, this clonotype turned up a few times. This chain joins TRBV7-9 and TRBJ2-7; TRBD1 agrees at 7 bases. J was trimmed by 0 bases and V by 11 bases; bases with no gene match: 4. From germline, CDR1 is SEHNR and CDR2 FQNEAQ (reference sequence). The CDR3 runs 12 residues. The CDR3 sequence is CAYRGPSYEQYF. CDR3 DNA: TGTGCCTACAGGGGCCCCTCCTACGAGCAGTACTTC.

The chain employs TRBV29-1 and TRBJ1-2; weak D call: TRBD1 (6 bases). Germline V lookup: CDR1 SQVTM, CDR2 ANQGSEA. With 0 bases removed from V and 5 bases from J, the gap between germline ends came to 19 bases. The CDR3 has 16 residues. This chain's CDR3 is CSVEDDSAGARYGYTF. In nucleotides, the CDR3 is TGCAGCGTTGAAGATGATTCTGCGGGGGCGCGGTATGGCTACACCTTC.

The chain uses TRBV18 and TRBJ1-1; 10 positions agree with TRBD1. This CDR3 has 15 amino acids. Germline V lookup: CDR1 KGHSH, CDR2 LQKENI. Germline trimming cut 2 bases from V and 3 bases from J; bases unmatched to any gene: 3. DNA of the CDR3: TGTGCCAGCTCACCAGGGACAGGGGCCGACACTGAAGCTTTCTTT. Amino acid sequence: CASSPGTGADTEAFF.

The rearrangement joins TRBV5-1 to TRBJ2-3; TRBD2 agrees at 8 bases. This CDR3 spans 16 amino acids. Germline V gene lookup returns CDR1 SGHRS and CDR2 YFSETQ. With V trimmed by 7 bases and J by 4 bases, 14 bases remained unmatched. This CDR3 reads CASRLMPGGGADTQYF. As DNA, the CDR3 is TGCGCCAGCCGTTTGATGCCGGGAGGGGGGGCAGATACGCAGTATTTT.

The CDR3 loop reads CASSPGLGAQYF. The CDR3 region has the DNA TGCGCCAGCAGCCCGGGCCTGGGGGCCCAGTACTTC. This chain uses TRBV5-1 with TRBJ2-5, with D perhaps matching TRBD1 or TRBD2 (5 bases each). V gave up 4 bases and J gave up 9 bases, with 13 bases separating them. This CDR3 spans 12 amino acids. Germline V CDR1 and CDR2: SGHRS, YFSETQ.

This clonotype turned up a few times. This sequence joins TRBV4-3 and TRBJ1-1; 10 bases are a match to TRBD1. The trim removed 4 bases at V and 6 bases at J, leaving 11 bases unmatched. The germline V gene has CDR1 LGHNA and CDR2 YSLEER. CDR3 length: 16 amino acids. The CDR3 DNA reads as TGCGCCAGCAGCCCCATACCGGGACAGGGGTGGGCTGAAGCTTTCTTT. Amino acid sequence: CASSPIPGQGWAEAFF.

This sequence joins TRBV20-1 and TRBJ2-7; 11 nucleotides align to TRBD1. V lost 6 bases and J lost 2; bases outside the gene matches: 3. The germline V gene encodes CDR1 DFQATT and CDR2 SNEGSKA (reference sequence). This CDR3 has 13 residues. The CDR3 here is CSAPGQGAYEQYF. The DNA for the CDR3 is TGCAGTGCACCGGGACAGGGGGCCTACGAGCAGTACTTC.

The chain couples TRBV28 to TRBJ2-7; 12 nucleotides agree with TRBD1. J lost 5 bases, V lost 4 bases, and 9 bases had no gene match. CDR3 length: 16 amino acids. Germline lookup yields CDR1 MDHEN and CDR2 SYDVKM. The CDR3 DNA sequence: TGTGCCAGCAGTTCTCCACTAGGGACAGGGGGCCACGAGCAGTACTTC. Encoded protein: CASSSPLGTGGHEQYF. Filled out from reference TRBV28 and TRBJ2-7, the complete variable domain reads DVKVTQSSRYLVKRTGEKVFLECVQDMDHENMFWYRQDPGLGLRLIYFSYDVKMKEKGDIPEGYSVSREKKERFSLILESASTNQTSMYLCASSSPLGTGGHEQYFGPGTRLTVT.

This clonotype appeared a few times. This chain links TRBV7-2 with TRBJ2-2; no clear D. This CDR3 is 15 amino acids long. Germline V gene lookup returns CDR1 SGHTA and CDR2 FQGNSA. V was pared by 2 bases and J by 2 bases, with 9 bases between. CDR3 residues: CASSLLRINTGELFF. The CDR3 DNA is TGTGCCAGCAGCTTACTTCGGATTAACACCGGGGAGCTGTTTTTT. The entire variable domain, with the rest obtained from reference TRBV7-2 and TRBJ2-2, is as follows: GAGVSQSPSNKVTEKGKDVELRCDPISGHTALYWYRQSLGQGLEFLIYFQGNSAPDKSGLPSDRFSAERTGGSVSTLTIQRTQQEDSAVYLCASSLLRINTGELFFGEGSRLTVL.